The rows below give T cell receptor beta chains drawn from one sample of a study of shared clonotypes between healthy human individuals. Sequenced by immunoSEQ multiplex PCR; TCRdb stores in-frame clones only, minus some. The sample contains 2 million to 2.5 million clones, almost 96% of which appear only once. Sequenced material: naive CD4+ T cells sorted from blood. Receptors originate from a man younger than 30 in good health. CDR3s include the opening cysteine and the closing phenylalanine or tryptophan. D genes are given only for firm matches. A clone size is listed for some rows: how often the clone was seen (once, few, many), or a class if it is expanded.

D | J | size | V | DNA | CDR3
TRBD2 | TRBJ2-1 | - | TRBV5-1 | TGCGCCAGCAGCTTCGGCCAGCGGGGCCCCAGTGAGCAGTTCTTC | CASSFGQRGPSEQFF
- | TRBJ1-6 | - | TRBV2 | TGTGCCAGCAGTTCCACCAGCGGGGCAAAGTCACCCCTCCACTTT | CASSSTSGAKSPLHF
- | TRBJ1-1 | - | TRBV30 | TGTGCCTGGAGCCAACAGGGGAACACTGAAGCTTTCTTT | CAWSQQGNTEAFF
- | TRBJ1-1 | - | TRBV30 | TGTGCCTGGAGTCCAGGGTTGGCTGCTTTCTTT | CAWSPGLAAFF
TRBD1 | TRBJ2-7 | - | TRBV7-2 | TGTGCCAGCAGCTTAACGACAGGGGGCGCCCCCCACGAGCAGTACTTC | CASSLTTGGAPHEQYF
TRBD2 | TRBJ2-1 | - | TRBV10-3 | TGTGCCATCAGTGACCCTGTTTCGCGGGAGGGCCCAAACAATGAGCAGTTCTTC | CAISDPVSREGPNNEQFF
- | TRBJ2-2 | - | TRBV5-4 | TGTGCCAGCAGCGGACAGATGAACACCGGGGAGCTGTTTTTT | CASSGQMNTGELFF
- | TRBJ1-1 | - | TRBV6-5 | TGTGCCAGCAGTACTCAAGCGAACACTGAAGCTTTCTTT | CASSTQANTEAFF
TRBD2 | TRBJ2-3 | - | TRBV6-5 | TGTGCCAGCAGTCTAGCGGTAGAAACCACAGATACGCAGTATTTT | CASSLAVETTDTQYF
TRBD1 | TRBJ1-2 | - | TRBV7-3 | TGTGCCAGCAGGCCCGGGACAGCGACTAACTATGGCTACACCTTC | CASRPGTATNYGYTF
- | TRBJ2-1 | once | TRBV28 | TGTGCCAGCAGTTTCCGGAGCTCCTACAATGAGCAGTTCTTC | CASSFRSSYNEQFF
TRBD2 | TRBJ2-5 | - | TRBV5-1 | TGCGCCAGCAGTATAGCGGGAGGGCAAGAGACCCAGTACTTC | CASSIAGGQETQYF
- | TRBJ1-2 | - | TRBV6-5 | TGTGCCAGCAGTTACTCGAGGACAGCCGATCGCTACACCTTC | CASSYSRTADRYTF
- | TRBJ2-7 | - | TRBV30 | TGTGCCTGGAGTGCCGACAGGTTCGAGCAGTACTTC | CAWSADRFEQYF
- | TRBJ1-4 | - | TRBV5-1 | TGCGCCAGCAGCTTGAACGGAGATCGGGAAAAACTGTTTTTT | CASSLNGDREKLFF
TRBD2 | TRBJ2-1 | - | TRBV12-5 | TGTGCTAGTGGTTTGGTACTAGCGGGGGTCGGCGAGCAGTTCTTC | CASGLVLAGVGEQFF
- | TRBJ1-4 | - | TRBV4-2 | TGTGCCAGCAGCCAAGATGGGGTGGGGGATGAAAAACTGTTTTTT | CASSQDGVGDEKLFF
- | TRBJ2-1 | - | TRBV7-3 | TGTGCCAGCAGCTTAGTCCCACTACCCCGGGGTGAGCAGTTCTTC | CASSLVPLPRGEQFF
- | TRBJ1-3 | - | TRBV15 | TGTGCCACCAGCAGAGAGGGCATCTCTGGAAACACCATATATTTT | CATSREGISGNTIYF
TRBD2 | TRBJ2-1 | - | TRBV30 | TGTGCCTGGAGGCGCAACGGGCTAGCGGGAGACGATGAGCAGTTCTTC | CAWRRNGLAGDDEQFF